Below, 28 T cell receptor beta chains from the same sample are listed, as sequenced in a study of OX40 agonist ivuxolimab in advanced cancers. Sequenced by immunoSEQ multiplex PCR; TCRdb stores in-frame clones only, minus some. The sample contains 11,000 to 15,000 clones, around 79% of which appear only once. Sequencing used CD4+ or CD8+ T cells sorted from blood, obtained in a trial of the OX40 agonist ivuxolimab. These TCRs come from an adult with an advanced solid tumor such as melanoma, head and neck, liver or kidney cancer.

The V gene is TRBV11-2, the J gene TRBJ2-3; D is uncertain. CDR3 size: 15 residues. CDR1 and CDR2 (germline): SGHAT, FQNNGV. Trimming removed 1 base at V and 6 bases at J, with 14 bases between. CDR3 bases: TGTGCCAGCAGCTTAGGGTACGGGCCGGAGGATACGCAGTATTTT. As protein: CASSLGYGPEDTQYF.

The chain combines TRBV15 with TRBJ2-3; tentatively, D is TRBD2 (6 bases). Trimming took off 3 bases at V and 0 bases at J, with 10 bases between the two ends. CDR1 is LNHNV, CDR2 YYDKDF, per germline (reference sequence). The CDR3 extends over 15 amino acids. The CDR3 loop reads CATSSRGTSTDTQYF. Written as DNA, the CDR3 is TGTGCCACCAGCAGTCGGGGGACTAGCACAGATACGCAGTATTTT.

This clone has a handful of counts. The rearrangement uses TRBV28 and TRBJ2-1, with a weak D call TRBD2 (6 bases). The CDR3 runs 16 residues. The V and J ends lost 2 bases and 7 bases respectively, with 18 bases between them. Germline V lookup: CDR1 MDHEN, CDR2 SYDVKM. The chain's CDR3 is CASSLGSGASGNEQFF. Here the CDR3 DNA reads TGTGCCAGCAGTTTAGGGTCGGGAGCGAGTGGAAATGAGCAGTTCTTC.

About this clone: The sample carries other DNA sequences with the same CDR3. The rearrangement joins TRBV28 to TRBJ2-7; D remains unclear. The V end lost 8 bases, the J end lost 3 bases, and 5 bases lay between the germline ends. CDR1 MDHEN and CDR2 SYDVKM come from the germline V gene. The CDR3 runs to 10 residues. The CDR3 sequence: CASGDYEQYF. CDR3 coding DNA: TGTGCCAGCGGGGACTACGAGCAGTACTTC.

This clone was counted a single time. CDR3 in DNA: TGTGCCAGCAGCCAAGGGCCAACTCTAGGAACCTACGAGCAGTACTTC. Protein sequence: CASSQGPTLGTYEQYF. The gene calls are TRBV4-2 and TRBJ2-7; the D is unclear. With 1 base removed from V and 2 bases from J, the gap between germline ends came to 15 bases. In germline, CDR1 is LGHNA, CDR2 YNFKEQ. This CDR3 comprises 16 residues.

This chain connects TRBV28 to TRBJ1-5, with D possibly TRBD1 on 6 matching bases. Germline CDR1 is MDHEN and CDR2 is SYDVKM. Trimming pared 5 bases from V and 0 bases from J, leaving 14 bases between. This CDR3 is built from 16 residues. Here the CDR3 reads CASSAGEEYSNQPQHF. For the CDR3, the DNA is TGTGCCAGCAGTGCAGGGGAGGAATATAGCAATCAGCCCCAGCATTTT.

This clone has a single count. The V call is TRBV6-5, the J call TRBJ2-5; D is possibly TRBD2 (5 bases). The CDR3 spans 12 residues. CDR1 and CDR2 from the germline V gene are MNHEY and SVGAGI. Trimming removed 8 bases at V and 5 bases at J, with 12 bases between. The CDR3 DNA reads TGTGCCAGCGGGCTAGCTGGTGAGACCCAGTACTTC. This gives the protein CASGLAGETQYF.

This chain joins TRBV4-3 and TRBJ2-7; D gene unclear. Germline V gives CDR1 LGHNA, CDR2 YSLEER. The CDR3 is made up of 13 amino acids. The V end lost 4 bases, the J end lost 2 bases, and 9 bases lay between the germline ends. CDR3 DNA sequence: TGCGCCAGCAGCCCCGGCCGAGCCTACGAGCAGTACTTC. Its protein product is CASSPGRAYEQYF.

The chain carries TRBV9 and TRBJ2-3; TRBD2 matches 13 bases. Germline CDR1 reads SGDLS; CDR2 reads YYNGEE. V was pared by 3 bases and J by 4 bases, with 2 bases of the junction left unmatched. There are 15 residues in the CDR3. The CDR3 loop is CASSDGLAGADTQYF. CDR3 bases: TGTGCCAGCAGCGACGGACTAGCGGGGGCAGATACGCAGTATTTT.

The rearrangement uses TRBV28 and TRBJ1-1; D is unresolved. This CDR3 spans 12 amino acids. CDR1 and CDR2 from the germline V gene are MDHEN and SYDVKM. Trimming stripped 1 base from V and 6 bases from J, with 6 bases between. The CDR3 is CASSLFRAEAFF. CDR3 DNA sequence: TGTGCCAGCAGTTTATTCCGTGCTGAAGCTTTCTTT.

This rearrangement joins TRBV7-9 to TRBJ1-3, with a tentative D call TRBD1 (5 bases). V was pared by 1 base and J by 4 bases, with 8 bases between. The CDR3 extends over 14 amino acids. The germline V gene has CDR1 SEHNR and CDR2 FQNEAQ (reference sequence). Written as DNA, the CDR3 is TGTGCCAGCAGCTTAGATGGGGACGGAAACACCATATATTTT. This gives the protein CASSLDGDGNTIYF.

The chain recombines TRBV13 with TRBJ2-3, with D perhaps assigned TRBD1 or TRBD2 (5 bases each). The CDR3 loop spans 15 amino acids. Per the germline V gene, CDR1 is PRHDT and CDR2 is FYEKMQ (reference sequence). The V and J ends lost 6 bases and 2 bases respectively, with 15 bases between them. Here the CDR3 reads CASSSGTEITDTQYF. The CDR3 nucleotides read TGTGCCAGCAGTTCCGGGACGGAAATCACAGATACGCAGTATTTT.

The chain has TRBV7-6 and TRBJ2-3; the D gene could be TRBD1 or TRBD2 (7 bases each). Germline loops: CDR1 SGHVS, CDR2 FNYEAQ. The CDR3 loop spans 14 amino acids. Between the trimmed V and J ends, which lost 5 bases and 5 bases, there was a span of 14 bases. The DNA of the CDR3 is TGTGCCAGCAGCCCAGGGGGGGAAAGAGATACGCAGTATTTT. Protein: CASSPGGERDTQYF.

The chain links TRBV27 to TRBJ2-1, with D possibly matching TRBD1 (6 bases). The V end was cut by 6 bases, the J end by 5 bases, with 14 bases between. Germline V gene data show CDR1 as MNHEY and CDR2 as SMNVEV (reference sequence). This CDR3 spans 14 amino acids. CDR3 in DNA: TGTGCCAGCAGATTAAGGACAGCCAACAATGAGCAGTTCTTC. This codes for CASRLRTANNEQFF.

This clone has a handful of counts. The V gene is TRBV9, the J gene TRBJ2-3; D is unclear. The ends were cut back, 0 bases at V and 0 bases at J, with 8 bases in the middle. This CDR3 has 15 amino acids. Germline loops: CDR1 SGDLS, CDR2 YYNGEE. CDR3 amino acids: CASSVAVDSTDTQYF. Here the CDR3 DNA reads TGTGCCAGCAGCGTAGCTGTGGATAGCACAGATACGCAGTATTTT.

V is TRBV6-5 and J is TRBJ1-5, with no clear D. Deletions cut 0 bases from V and 0 bases from J, with 6 bases between. CDR1 MNHEY and CDR2 SVGAGI come from the germline V gene. The CDR3 loop spans 15 amino acids. In DNA form, the CDR3 reads TGTGCCAGCAGTTACTCGGCAGATAGCAATCAGCCCCAGCATTTT. It translates to CASSYSADSNQPQHF.

This clone was seen just once. This sequence joins TRBV11-2 and TRBJ1-1; 7 nucleotides agree with TRBD1. The CDR3 totals 17 residues. The junction had 13 bases not matched to a gene; V was cut back by 3 bases and J by 3 bases. CDR1 is SGHAT and CDR2 is FQNNGV in the germline V gene. DNA for the CDR3: TGTGCCAGCAGCTTCTTTTATACCGGGACAGCGGACACTGAAGCTTTCTTT. Amino acid sequence: CASSFFYTGTADTEAFF.

This clone occurred once. V is TRBV4-1 and J is TRBJ2-7, with a weak D call TRBD1 (6 bases). V dropped 3 bases and J dropped 1 base, with 10 bases sitting between them. Germline lookup yields CDR1 MGHRA and CDR2 YSYEKL. This CDR3 contains 14 residues. CDR3 in DNA: TGCGCCAGCAGCCAGGGGGACACTTCCTACGAGCAGTACTTC. This encodes CASSQGDTSYEQYF.

The V gene is TRBV11-2, the J gene TRBJ1-4; a possible D gene is TRBD1 (6 bases). The CDR3 is 14 amino acids. Germline values: CDR1 SGHAT, CDR2 FQNNGV. Trimming removed 1 base from V and 12 bases from J, with 15 bases in between. The chain's CDR3 is CASSLGPGQGELFF. The CDR3 region has the DNA TGTGCCAGCAGCTTAGGTCCGGGACAAGGGGAACTGTTTTTT.

J is TRBJ2-3 and V is TRBV5-1; 9 bases are a match to TRBD2. Germline lookup yields CDR1 SGHRS and CDR2 YFSETQ. The CDR3 runs to 19 residues. V lost 1 base and J lost 1; bases outside the gene matches: 13. CDR3 sequence: CASSLSLAGPGGGTDTQYF. The DNA of the CDR3 is TGCGCCAGCAGCTTGTCCCTAGCGGGACCCGGGGGCGGCACAGATACGCAGTATTTT.

This chain links TRBV25-1 with TRBJ1-1; no firm D call. This CDR3 is built from 13 residues. Trimming removed 1 base from V and 4 bases from J, with 7 bases in between. The V gene's germline CDR1 is MGHDK and CDR2 SYGVNS. As DNA, the CDR3 is TGTGCCAGCAGTGAATTAGAGAGCACTGAAGCTTTCTTT. It yields the protein CASSELESTEAFF.

As for this clone: A read error may produce the germline difference seen at one junction end. The chain recombines TRBV27 with TRBJ2-7; D unresolved. CDR3 size: 14 residues. Germline V gene lookup returns CDR1 MNHEY and CDR2 SMNVEV (reference sequence). In DNA form, the CDR3 reads TGTGCCAACAGTTTGGCGGTCCCGGCCTACGAGCAGTACTTC. It translates to CANSLAVPAYEQYF.

This chain links TRBV27 with TRBJ1-5, with D possibly matching TRBD1 (5 bases). The germline CDR1 and CDR2 sequences are MNHEY and SMNVEV (reference sequence). V lost 8 bases and J 3 bases, leaving 14 bases between the germline ends. The CDR3 length is 14 residues. DNA for the CDR3: TGTGCCAGCTCCGTCCAGGGTATCAATCAGCCCCAGCATTTT. It translates to CASSVQGINQPQHF.

The rearrangement joins TRBV7-8 to TRBJ2-1, with no clear D. This CDR3 is built from 15 residues. V dropped 1 base and J dropped 1 base, with 8 bases sitting between them. The V gene's germline CDR1 is SGHVS and CDR2 FQNEAQ. This CDR3 reads CASSLGLPSYNEQFF. DNA for the CDR3: TGTGCCAGCAGCTTAGGTCTACCTTCCTACAATGAGCAGTTCTTC.

The chain recombines TRBV15 with TRBJ2-5; perhaps D is TRBD1 or TRBD2 (5 bases each). The V gene's germline CDR1 is LNHNV and CDR2 YYDKDF (reference sequence). This CDR3 is 17 amino acids long. V was clipped by 3 bases and J by 2 bases, with 19 bases between them. CDR3 region: CATSSSSGRESQETQYF. The CDR3 region has the DNA TGTGCCACCAGCAGCAGTTCAGGCAGGGAGAGTCAAGAGACCCAGTACTTC. The full variable domain, its missing parts supplied by reference TRBV15 and TRBJ2-5, is DAMVIQNPRYQVTQFGKPVTLSCSQTLNHNVMYWYQQKSSQAPKLLFHYYDKDFNNEADTPDNFQSRRPNTSFCFLDIRSPGLGDTAMYLCATSSSSGRESQETQYFGPGTRLLVL.

The CDR3: CATSSSLGGTDTQYF. CDR3 sequence (DNA): TGTGCCACCAGCAGTTCCTTAGGAGGCACAGATACGCAGTATTTT. The rearrangement joins TRBV15 to TRBJ2-3, with D unclear. The ends were cut back, 3 bases at V and 1 base at J, with 11 bases in the middle. The CDR3 is made up of 15 amino acids. Germline values: CDR1 LNHNV, CDR2 YYDKDF (reference sequence).

V usage is TRBV9 and J usage is TRBJ1-2; weak D call: TRBD1 (5 bases). V was pared by 4 bases and J by 7 bases, with 14 bases between. Germline V gene data show CDR1 as SGDLS and CDR2 as YYNGEE. The CDR3 has 13 amino acids. The CDR3 region is CASSTSGGGGYTF. The CDR3 region has the DNA TGTGCCAGCAGCACCTCTGGGGGAGGTGGCTACACCTTC.

This clone turned up a few times. The V and J genes are TRBV29-1 and TRBJ2-2; possible D gene TRBD1, 6 bases. Germline V lookup: CDR1 SQVTM, CDR2 ANQGSEA. The CDR3 consists of 12 residues. The CDR3 nucleotides are TGCGGGACGAGGGGGATGACCGGGGAGCTGTTTTTT. Amino acid sequence: CGTRGMTGELFF.